This T cell receptor (beta chain) was identified in a study of shared clonotypes between healthy human individuals. Germline assignment: CDR1 SQVTM and CDR2 ANQGSEA. With 7 bases removed from V and 3 bases from J, the gap between germline ends came to 9 bases. CDR3 length equals 11 residues. Generated by immunoSEQ multiplex PCR, the TCRdb table keeps only in-frame clones and is missing some. The sample has about 520,000 clones, 70% to 80% seen once. This clone has just a few counts. The sample was PBMCs. The clonotype comes from a woman aged 40 to 49 in good health. Some clones in this sample may be carry-over from other donors' samples. V is TRBV29-1 and J is TRBJ1-1; D unresolved. Here the CDR3 reads CSGAGDTEAFF. CDR3 bases: TGCAGCGGGGCCGGGGACACTGAAGCTTTCTTT.